The T cell receptor (beta chain) described here comes from a study of blood T cell repertoires in COVID-19. Turning to the study itself: Sample material is recorded as cDNA or gDNA derived from T cells, B-cell-depleted T cells, or PBMCs.

The CDR3 consists of 16 residues. Deletions cut 0 bases from V and 4 bases from J, with 15 bases between. Germline V CDR1 and CDR2: LGHDT, YNNKEL (reference sequence). Repertoires were generated with immunoSEQ multiplex PCR, while TCRdb's copy carries only in-frame clones and drops some. The table includes about 210,000 clones, more than 65% detected once. The sequence came from a man aged 50-60 years with active or convalescent COVID-19. The sequenced sample was peripheral blood. This chain uses TRBV3-1 (or the pseudogene TRBV3-2) with TRBJ1-2; a possible D gene is TRBD1 (5 bases). CDR3 residues: CASSQESGRAGYGYTF. Here the CDR3 DNA reads TGTGCCAGCAGCCAAGAGAGTGGCAGGGCAGGCTATGGCTACACCTTC.